One and the same sample provided the 23 T cell receptor beta chains below, sequenced in a study of T cells after yellow fever vaccination. TCRdb reprocessed the 5' RACE reads with MiXCR, giving one entry per CDR3 protein. The data show 300,000 to 450,000 distinct CDR3 sequences, about 8.3% seen once. Sequencing was performed on PBMCs, taken roughly 47 days after the first yellow fever vaccination. The receptors originated from a man aged 18 to 29 who received the YFV17D yellow fever vaccine.

This clonotype was detected only a few times. The rearrangement joins TRBV4-3 to TRBJ1-1; tentatively, D is TRBD1 (6 bases). The CDR3 contains 14 residues. V was shortened by 0 bases and J by 5 bases, with 10 bases between the two germline ends. CDR1 LGHNA and CDR2 YSLEER come from the germline V gene. The CDR3 is CASSQDRGMTEAFF. In DNA form, the CDR3 reads TGCGCCAGCAGCCAAGACAGGGGTATGACTGAAGCTTTCTTT.

This clonotype occurred a few times. The chain has TRBV6-1 and TRBJ1-2; D not resolved. From germline, CDR1 is MNHNS and CDR2 SASEGT. Deletions cut 6 bases from V and 0 bases from J, with 14 bases between. This CDR3 region has 15 residues. The CDR3: CASSENWAANYGYTF. Written as DNA, the CDR3 is TGTGCCAGCAGCGAGAACTGGGCGGCTAACTATGGCTACACCTTC.

This clonotype was seen a handful of times. The chain couples TRBV24-1 to TRBJ2-3; D perhaps matches TRBD1 (5 bases). From germline, CDR1 is KGHDR and CDR2 SFDVKD. The length of the CDR3 is 15 residues. V dropped 4 bases and J dropped 0 bases, with 10 bases sitting between them. CDR3 residues: CATSDWYRSTDTQYF. CDR3 DNA sequence: TGTGCCACCAGTGACTGGTACAGGAGCACAGATACGCAGTATTTT.

This chain links TRBV6-5 with TRBJ1-4; 9 nucleotides align to TRBD1. The J segment lost 0 bases and the V segment lost 2 bases, leaving 10 bases of the junction unmatched. CDR3 length equals 19 residues. Germline V gene lookup returns CDR1 MNHEY and CDR2 SVGAGI. The CDR3 protein is CASSYPGQGRTATNEKLFF. CDR3 DNA: TGTGCCAGCAGTTACCCGGGACAGGGCAGGACCGCAACTAATGAAAAACTGTTTTTT.

This clonotype showed up many times. The chain couples TRBV6-5 to TRBJ2-1; D not resolved. The CDR3 extends over 14 amino acids. Per the germline V gene, CDR1 is MNHEY and CDR2 is SVGAGI. V lost 0 bases and J 2 bases, leaving 5 bases between the germline ends. CDR3 loop: CASSYSTPYNEQFF. The DNA of the CDR3 is TGTGCCAGCAGTTACTCGACGCCCTACAATGAGCAGTTCTTC.

The table lists this clonotype with a few counts. The chain has TRBV29-1 and TRBJ1-5; maybe TRBD1 (5 bases). Deletions cut 3 bases from V and 6 bases from J, with 12 bases between. Germline CDR1 SQVTM, CDR2 ANQGSEA. This CDR3 has 13 amino acids. The CDR3 nucleotides are TGCAGCGTTGACCCAGGGTGGGGTCAGCCCCAGCATTTT. This sequence encodes CSVDPGWGQPQHF.

The chain combines TRBV29-1 with TRBJ1-1; D is ambiguous. CDR3 length equals 12 residues. Germline values: CDR1 SQVTM, CDR2 ANQGSEA. The V gene lost 4 bases and the J gene lost 5 bases, with 11 bases spanning the gap. DNA for the CDR3: TGCAGCGTTGGAGGGCGAGTAACTGAAGCTTTCTTT. This codes for CSVGGRVTEAFF.

The table lists this clonotype with a few counts. The rearrangement uses TRBV7-2 and TRBJ2-5; 7 bases align to TRBD2. J was trimmed by 1 base and V by 8 bases; bases with no gene match: 10. The CDR3 loop spans 15 amino acids. Germline V gives CDR1 SGHTA, CDR2 FQGNSA. The chain's CDR3 is CASGLGLLRQETQYF. The CDR3 nucleotides are TGTGCCAGCGGCCTGGGACTACTTCGCCAAGAGACCCAGTACTTC.

This clonotype has a handful of counts. V and J are TRBV12-3 or TRBV12-4 and TRBJ1-6, with 7 nucleotides matching TRBD1. With 5 bases clipped from V and 7 bases from J, the junction kept 2 bases outside the gene matches. The CDR3 is made up of 13 amino acids. CDR3 sequence reads: CASSTRGNSPLHF. In DNA form, the CDR3 reads TGTGCCAGCAGTACCAGGGGGAATTCACCCCTCCACTTT.

This chain uses TRBV5-4 with TRBJ1-6; TRBD1 might be the D (5 bases). Germline assignment: CDR1 SGHNT and CDR2 YYREEE (reference sequence). Trimming took 0 bases from V and 7 from J, leaving 11 bases between them. There are 15 residues in the CDR3. The CDR3 nucleotides read TGTGCCAGCAGCTTGGAGGGACCGAACAATTCACCCCTCCACTTT. Translation gives CASSLEGPNNSPLHF.

The chain recombines TRBV5-6 with TRBJ2-1; 12 bases line up with TRBD2. J lost 6 bases, V lost 2 bases, and 3 bases had no gene match. The germline CDR1 and CDR2 sequences are SGHDT and YYEEEE. The CDR3 is made up of 15 amino acids. The CDR3 DNA reads TGTGCCAGCAGCTTTCCGGGACTAGCGGGCAATGAGCAGTTCTTC. This gives the protein CASSFPGLAGNEQFF.

This clonotype was seen only a few times. The chain joins TRBV5-1 to TRBJ2-5; no clear D gene. CDR3 length: 15 residues. Germline V CDR1 and CDR2: SGHRS, YFSETQ. V was clipped by 0 bases and J by 1 base, with 10 bases between them. CDR3 loop: CASSLGTQTQETQYF. CDR3 sequence (DNA): TGCGCCAGCAGCTTGGGAACTCAGACCCAAGAGACCCAGTACTTC.

This clonotype was found many times. This chain uses TRBV15 with TRBJ2-7, with 8 positions matching TRBD1. Germline lookup yields CDR1 LNHNV and CDR2 YYDKDF (reference sequence). The ends lost 3 bases at V and 2 bases at J; junction bases unmatched: 3. The CDR3 has 14 amino acids. DNA of the CDR3: TGTGCCACCAGCAGCGGGACAGGTCCCTACGAGCAGTACTTC. It yields the protein CATSSGTGPYEQYF.

The J gene is TRBJ1-5, the V gene TRBV6-4; possible D gene TRBD1, 5 bases. Trimming pared 6 bases from V and 3 bases from J, leaving 12 bases between. CDR3 length: 14 amino acids. Germline V gives CDR1 MRHNA, CDR2 SNTAGT. CDR3 sequence: CASSEGPNNQPQHF. The CDR3 nucleotides read TGTGCCAGCAGCGAGGGACCGAACAATCAGCCCCAGCATTTT.

This clonotype was observed at least ten times. This chain uses TRBV11-2 with TRBJ2-2; 8 bases map to TRBD1. Germline lookup yields CDR1 SGHAT and CDR2 FQNNGV. Trimming cost V 6 bases and J 6 bases; bases outside gene matches: 9. The CDR3 spans 15 residues. The CDR3 DNA follows: TGTGCCAGCAGACAGGACAGGGTCGTTTCCGGGGAGCTGTTTTTT. Encoded protein: CASRQDRVVSGELFF.

This clonotype occurred many times. The V gene is TRBV5-6, the J gene TRBJ2-2; D is possibly TRBD2 (6 bases). The CDR3 has 10 amino acids. Germline loops: CDR1 SGHDT, CDR2 YYEEEE. CDR3 sequence: CAAGTGELFF. CDR3 DNA: TGTGCTGCGGGAACCGGGGAGCTGTTTTTT.

In this sample, this clonotype turned up many times. The chain is built from TRBV5-1 and TRBJ2-6, with a possible D match to TRBD1 (6 bases). V lost 0 bases to trimming and J lost 2 bases, with 9 bases between them. CDR3 length equals 16 residues. Germline assignment: CDR1 SGHRS and CDR2 YFSETQ. The DNA for the CDR3 is TGCGCCAGCAGCTTGGGGACAGCTCCTGGGGCCAACGTCCTGACTTTC. It specifies CASSLGTAPGANVLTF.

The chain is built from TRBV10-3 and TRBJ2-1; 11 bases fit TRBD2. The CDR3 runs 16 residues. V was pared by 6 bases and J by 4 bases, with 8 bases of the junction left unmatched. Germline V gives CDR1 ENHRY, CDR2 SYGVKD. The CDR3 reads CAIRAIAGGPYNEQFF. The CDR3 DNA reads TGTGCCATCAGGGCCATAGCGGGGGGGCCTTACAATGAGCAGTTCTTC.

In its sample, this clonotype was seen many times. The chain combines TRBV20-1 with TRBJ2-5; TRBD1 aligns across 8 bases. Losses at the gene ends were 3 bases for V and 4 bases for J; bases not matched to a gene: 10. This CDR3 contains 15 residues. Germline values: CDR1 DFQATT, CDR2 SNEGSKA (reference sequence). The CDR3 loop reads CSASGQGAGRETQYF. In nucleotides, the CDR3 is TGCAGTGCTAGCGGGCAGGGGGCCGGTCGAGAGACCCAGTACTTC.

This chain uses TRBV27 with TRBJ2-3, with TRBD1 identical over 10 bases. This CDR3 has 15 residues. Trimming at V came to 4 bases and at J to 3 bases, leaving 4 bases not matched to a gene. CDR1 and CDR2 (germline): MNHEY, SMNVEV (reference sequence). As DNA, the CDR3 is TGTGCCAGCAGTTGGACAGGGGGACGGACAGATACGCAGTATTTT. Translating gives CASSWTGGRTDTQYF.

The chain uses TRBV24-1 and TRBJ1-1; 10 bases map to TRBD1. CDR3 size: 15 residues. Germline assignment: CDR1 KGHDR and CDR2 SFDVKD. The junction had 5 bases not matched to a gene; V was cut back by 5 bases and J by 3 bases. In DNA, the CDR3 is TGTGCCACCAGTGGCGACAGGGGGCGCGACACTGAAGCTTTCTTT. The encoded protein is CATSGDRGRDTEAFF.

This chain joins TRBV9 and TRBJ1-1; TRBD1 matches 7 bases. With V trimmed by 7 bases and J by 5 bases, 5 bases remained unmatched. The CDR3 runs to 12 residues. Looked up from germline, CDR1 is SGDLS and CDR2 is YYNGEE. This chain's CDR3 is CASGRGLTEAFF. The CDR3 DNA reads TGTGCCAGCGGCAGGGGGTTGACTGAAGCTTTCTTT.

This clonotype has just a few counts. This rearrangement joins TRBV30 to TRBJ2-2, with 7 positions matching TRBD1. The CDR3 loop spans 14 amino acids. The junction had 1 base not matched to a gene; V was cut back by 2 bases and J by 1 base. The germline V gene has CDR1 GTSNPN and CDR2 SVGIG (reference sequence). The CDR3 loop is CAWSRTGNTGELFF. DNA of the CDR3: TGTGCCTGGAGTAGGACAGGGAACACCGGGGAGCTGTTTTTT.